This T cell receptor beta chain was profiled in a study of cytomegalovirus exposure and HLA in healthy donors. Study-level points and caveats: Association of 16,951 TCR beta sequences with HLA alleles was found at 0.05 false discovery rate in a later analysis.

The PCR ran on 60 Vbeta and 13 Jbeta primers. Clones were sequenced by immunoSEQ multiplex PCR, and TCRdb holds only the in-frame ones, with some missing. The table has over 70,000 clones, 65% to 75% seen once. Details on this clone: No antigen is known for it.

This sequence originates from a man aged 25-45 years in good health and CMV-seropositive. The sample was PBMCs.

As DNA, the CDR3 is TGTGCCAGCAGTGAAGGGGCGGGGGAGACCCAGTACTTC. Translation gives CASSEGAGETQYF. The rearrangement links TRBV2 to TRBJ2-5; weak D call: TRBD2 (6 bases). The CDR3 is 13 residues long. V was trimmed by 1 base and J by 5 bases, leaving 8 bases between them. Per the germline V gene, CDR1 is SNHLY and CDR2 is FYNNEI.